This TCR beta chain was recovered during a study of T-cell memory formation after mild COVID-19. Study conclusions and caveats: The study found contracting CD4+ clones mainly in CM and EM and contracting CD8+ clones in EMRA. The authors left the SARS-CoV-2 specificity of second-wave clones peaking on day 37 unconfirmed.

The 5'RACE method, run with constant-segment primers, produced TCR alpha and TCR beta cDNA libraries (carrying sample barcodes and UMIs). TCRdb re-called the 5' RACE reads through MiXCR, storing one row per CDR3 protein. The sample carries 85,000 to 130,000 distinct CDR3 sequences, around 11% recorded once. There are 11 residues in the CDR3. Germline CDR1 SGHAT, CDR2 FQNNGV. V was cut by 1 base and J by 7 bases, with 4 bases left in between. Remarks on this clonotype: As yet, its antigen is unknown.

The chain uses TRBV11-2 and TRBJ2-5; D is unclear. Material: PBMCs or a T cell subset sorted from them (not recorded which). This sequence originates from an adult woman who had mild COVID-19 (a few samples of this study predate the infection). Cell type and time point are not known. DNA for the CDR3: TGTGCCAGCAGCTTAGGTGGGACCCAGTACTTC. Translated: CASSLGGTQYF.